This T cell receptor beta chain was retrieved from a study of cytomegalovirus exposure and HLA in healthy donors. Primers: 60 Vbeta forward and 13 Jbeta reverse. The repertoire was sequenced with immunoSEQ multiplex PCR; TCRdb's copy has only in-frame clones and lacks some. The sample holds about 150,000 clones; approximately 63% are singletons and the top ten take roughly 1.9%. This clone has a handful of counts. Its antigen is not known. The study, taken as a whole, reports: Apart from CMV serostatus, no immune exposure information was available. It was 150 to 200 TCR beta chains that were listed as cytomegalovirus-associated. In an earlier analysis, in several hundred donors, most V segments appeared productive either ~87% or ~30% of the time.

Germline V CDR1 and CDR2: KGHSH, LQKENI. V was shortened by 8 bases and J by 4 bases, with 21 bases between the two germline ends. The CDR3 is 17 amino acids. The specimen was PBMCs. The rearrangement links TRBV18 to TRBJ2-6; a weak D match, TRBD1 (6 bases). The receptor was isolated from a woman aged 60-75 years in good health and CMV-seropositive. CDR3 bases: TGTGCCAGCCACCCGGGCCGTCTTACAGGGGGGGCCAACGTCCTGACTTTC. This encodes CASHPGRLTGGANVLTF. Looking up the rest from reference TRBV18 and TRBJ2-6 gives the full variable domain: NAGVMQNPRHLVRRRGQEARLRCSPMKGHSHVYWYRQLPEEGLKFMVYLQKENIIDESGMPKERFSAEFPKEGPSILRIQQVVRGDSAAYFCASHPGRLTGGANVLTFGAGSRLTVL.